The rows below give T cell receptor beta chains drawn from one sample of a study of cytotoxic CD8 clonotypes in ibrutinib-treated CLL. Repertoires were generated with immunoSEQ multiplex PCR, while TCRdb's copy carries only in-frame clones and drops some. The sample holds over 95,000 clones, 58% seen once. The material sequenced was PBMCs, taken after 24 months of ibrutinib treatment. Every receptor here comes from a human donor with chronic lymphocytic leukemia. The CDR3 runs from the conserved cysteine through the conserved F or W. D genes are given only for firm matches. Only some rows state a clone size, as once, few, many or a class for expanded clones.

abundance: .; d_gene: .; v_gene: TRBV5-1; j_gene: TRBJ1-3; CDR3nt: TGCGCCAGCAGCCTCCAACCCAGGGGAACTGGAAACACCATATATTTT; CDR3aa: CASSLQPRGTGNTIYF
abundance: .; d_gene: .; v_gene: TRBV6-5; j_gene: TRBJ2-7; CDR3nt: TGTGCCAGCAGTTACTCGGAGGGGAGGGGGTACGAGCAGTACTTC; CDR3aa: CASSYSEGRGYEQYF
abundance: .; d_gene: .; v_gene: TRBV7-2; j_gene: TRBJ1-6; CDR3nt: TGTGCCAGCAGCTTAACTGCTCTTGGGGGTTCACCCCTCCACTTT; CDR3aa: CASSLTALGGSPLHF
abundance: once; d_gene: .; v_gene: TRBV19; j_gene: TRBJ1-2; CDR3nt: TGTGCCAGTAGTATAATCACAGAAGCCTATGGCTACACCTTC; CDR3aa: CASSIITEAYGYTF
abundance: .; d_gene: TRBD1; v_gene: TRBV29-1; j_gene: TRBJ2-5; CDR3nt: TGCAGCGCCCAGGACAGGGGGGAGACCCAGTACTTC; CDR3aa: CSAQDRGETQYF
abundance: .; d_gene: TRBD1; v_gene: TRBV27; j_gene: TRBJ1-5; CDR3nt: TGTGCCAGCAGTTTATATGCCGGGACAGCCGACGATCAGCCCCAGCATTTT; CDR3aa: CASSLYAGTADDQPQHF
abundance: .; d_gene: TRBD1; v_gene: TRBV27; j_gene: TRBJ1-1; CDR3nt: TGTGCCAGCAGTGACGGGACAGGGCTCACTGAAGCTTTCTTT; CDR3aa: CASSDGTGLTEAFF
abundance: .; d_gene: .; v_gene: TRBV21-1; j_gene: TRBJ1-4; CDR3nt: TGTGCCACCCCGGATTTCGGGATAGAAAAACTGTTTTTT; CDR3aa: CATPDFGIEKLFF
abundance: few; d_gene: .; v_gene: TRBV5-1; j_gene: TRBJ2-5; CDR3nt: TGCGCCAGCAGCTGGGGGGATGCGTTAGAGACCCAGTACTTC; CDR3aa: CASSWGDALETQYF
abundance: .; d_gene: TRBD1; v_gene: TRBV5-6; j_gene: TRBJ1-2; CDR3nt: TGTGCCAGCAGCTCGACGTTTCTAACAGGGGATGGCTACACCTTC; CDR3aa: CASSSTFLTGDGYTF
abundance: .; d_gene: .; v_gene: TRBV2; j_gene: TRBJ1-5; CDR3nt: TGTGCCAGCAGTACCGATCCATATCAGCCCCAGCATTTT; CDR3aa: CASSTDPYQPQHF
abundance: .; d_gene: .; v_gene: TRBV15; j_gene: TRBJ2-7; CDR3nt: TGTGCCACCAGCAGAGCAAGGGACACTTACTACGAGCAGTACTTC; CDR3aa: CATSRARDTYYEQYF
abundance: many; d_gene: .; v_gene: TRBV27; j_gene: TRBJ1-1; CDR3nt: TGTGCCAGCAGTTATAGGGAGGACACTGAAGCTTTCTTT; CDR3aa: CASSYREDTEAFF
abundance: .; d_gene: .; v_gene: TRBV9; j_gene: TRBJ2-7; CDR3nt: TGTGCCAGCAGCGTAGCTGGAGGGACGGTCGAGCAGTACTTC; CDR3aa: CASSVAGGTVEQYF
abundance: .; d_gene: TRBD1; v_gene: TRBV19; j_gene: TRBJ1-2; CDR3nt: TGTGCCAGTAGTACGACAGGGGGCTACTATGGCTACACCTTC; CDR3aa: CASSTTGGYYGYTF
abundance: .; d_gene: .; v_gene: TRBV21-1; j_gene: TRBJ2-7; CDR3nt: TGTGCCAGCAAAGGGGACAGGCACTCCTACGAGCAGTACTTC; CDR3aa: CASKGDRHSYEQYF
abundance: .; d_gene: TRBD2; v_gene: TRBV6-1; j_gene: TRBJ2-7; CDR3nt: TGTGCCAGCATCCCGACTAGCGGGGGGGCCGGCGAGCAGTACTTC; CDR3aa: CASIPTSGGAGEQYF
abundance: .; d_gene: .; v_gene: TRBV11-3; j_gene: TRBJ2-1; CDR3nt: TGTGCCAGCAGCTTAGACTCCCCTCGAGGTGAGCAGTTCTTC; CDR3aa: CASSLDSPRGEQFF
abundance: .; d_gene: .; v_gene: TRBV19; j_gene: TRBJ1-1; CDR3nt: TGTGCCAGTGGGAGGTATCCATCGAACACTGAAGCTTTCTTT; CDR3aa: CASGRYPSNTEAFF
abundance: few; d_gene: .; v_gene: TRBV5-6; j_gene: TRBJ1-6; CDR3nt: TGTGCCAGCAGCTTAGAGGGTCGGTCACCCCTCCACTTT; CDR3aa: CASSLEGRSPLHF
abundance: few; d_gene: .; v_gene: TRBV19; j_gene: TRBJ2-7; CDR3nt: TGTGCCAGTAGTATTACTTGGGACACAGACTACGAGCAGTACTTC; CDR3aa: CASSITWDTDYEQYF
abundance: .; d_gene: TRBD1; v_gene: TRBV20-1; j_gene: TRBJ1-2; CDR3nt: TGCAGCGCGGGACAGAACTATGGCTACACCTTC; CDR3aa: CSAGQNYGYTF
abundance: .; d_gene: TRBD2; v_gene: TRBV4-1; j_gene: TRBJ2-1; CDR3nt: TGCGCCAGCAGCCAAGCCTATCCTAGCGGACCTTACAATGAGCAGTTCTTC; CDR3aa: CASSQAYPSGPYNEQFF
abundance: few; d_gene: .; v_gene: TRBV15; j_gene: TRBJ1-1; CDR3nt: TGTGCCACCAGCAAGGGGCAGGGGATGAACACTGAAGCTTTCTTT; CDR3aa: CATSKGQGMNTEAFF
abundance: .; d_gene: .; v_gene: TRBV7-3; j_gene: TRBJ1-6; CDR3nt: TGTGCCAGCAGCTCCCAGGGTTGGGATTCACCCCTCCACTTT; CDR3aa: CASSSQGWDSPLHF
abundance: .; d_gene: .; v_gene: TRBV15; j_gene: TRBJ2-7; CDR3nt: TGTGCCACCAGCGTCTCCGCAGTGTACGAGCAGTACTTC; CDR3aa: CATSVSAVYEQYF
abundance: .; d_gene: TRBD1; v_gene: TRBV5-1; j_gene: TRBJ2-2; CDR3nt: TGCGCCAGCACCGGGGACAGGGCAACCGGGGAGCTGTTTTTT; CDR3aa: CASTGDRATGELFF
abundance: few; d_gene: .; v_gene: TRBV18; j_gene: TRBJ1-4; CDR3nt: TGTGCCAGCTCACCACGAAACACCCGGGACGAAAAACTGTTTTTT; CDR3aa: CASSPRNTRDEKLFF
abundance: .; d_gene: .; v_gene: TRBV29-1; j_gene: TRBJ1-1; CDR3nt: TGCAGCGTTGGCCCAGGGAGGGGCACTGAAGCTTTCTTT; CDR3aa: CSVGPGRGTEAFF
abundance: .; d_gene: TRBD1; v_gene: TRBV11-3; j_gene: TRBJ2-7; CDR3nt: TGTGCCAGCAGCTTGGAGAAACAGGGGGGCACCTACGAGCAGTACTTC; CDR3aa: CASSLEKQGGTYEQYF
abundance: .; d_gene: .; v_gene: TRBV2; j_gene: TRBJ1-5; CDR3nt: TGTGCCAGCAGAGCCGGGACCGTAAGCAATCAGCCCCAGCATTTT; CDR3aa: CASRAGTVSNQPQHF
abundance: .; d_gene: TRBD1; v_gene: TRBV6-1; j_gene: TRBJ2-1; CDR3nt: TGTGCCAGCAGTCTGTATTCCGGGACAGGGGAGTTCTTC; CDR3aa: CASSLYSGTGEFF
abundance: .; d_gene: TRBD1; v_gene: TRBV4-2; j_gene: TRBJ2-7; CDR3nt: TGTGCCAGCAGCCAAGATTACAGGGGCACCTACGAGCAGTACTTC; CDR3aa: CASSQDYRGTYEQYF
abundance: .; d_gene: TRBD1; v_gene: TRBV28; j_gene: TRBJ1-5; CDR3nt: TGTGCCAGCAGTTTGGGGGACAGGGTTCAGCCCCAGCATTTT; CDR3aa: CASSLGDRVQPQHF
abundance: .; d_gene: .; v_gene: TRBV7-9; j_gene: TRBJ2-7; CDR3nt: TGTGCCAGCAGCTTGGGATTTTCCTACGAGCAGTACTTC; CDR3aa: CASSLGFSYEQYF
abundance: few; d_gene: TRBD1; v_gene: TRBV5-1; j_gene: TRBJ2-3; CDR3nt: TGCGCCAGCAGCCGGGACAGGCCTTGGGATACGCAGTATTTT; CDR3aa: CASSRDRPWDTQYF
abundance: .; d_gene: .; v_gene: TRBV7-2; j_gene: TRBJ1-5; CDR3nt: TGTGCCAGCAGCAAAGACAGGAATCAGCCCCAGCATTTT; CDR3aa: CASSKDRNQPQHF
abundance: .; d_gene: TRBD1; v_gene: TRBV18; j_gene: TRBJ1-4; CDR3nt: TGTGCCAGCTCACGGACAGGGGGGCAAGAAAAACTGTTTTTT; CDR3aa: CASSRTGGQEKLFF
abundance: .; d_gene: .; v_gene: TRBV6-5; j_gene: TRBJ2-3; CDR3nt: TGTGCCAGCAGGACAGATACGCAGTATTTT; CDR3aa: CASRTDTQYF
abundance: .; d_gene: TRBD1; v_gene: TRBV9; j_gene: TRBJ1-1; CDR3nt: TGTGCCAGCAGCCCATACGGGACAGGGGGCTGGGTCACTGAAGCTTTCTTT; CDR3aa: CASSPYGTGGWVTEAFF
abundance: .; d_gene: .; v_gene: TRBV30; j_gene: TRBJ1-4; CDR3nt: TGTGCCTGGAGTTTTAATAATGAAAAACTGTTTTTT; CDR3aa: CAWSFNNEKLFF
abundance: few; d_gene: .; v_gene: TRBV2; j_gene: TRBJ1-2; CDR3nt: TGTGCCAGCAGAGCAGGGGTCTATGGCTACACCTTC; CDR3aa: CASRAGVYGYTF
abundance: few; d_gene: .; v_gene: TRBV27; j_gene: TRBJ2-7; CDR3nt: TGTGCCAGCAGTTTCGGGGTCGGGGCCTACGAGCAGTACTTC; CDR3aa: CASSFGVGAYEQYF
abundance: .; d_gene: .; v_gene: TRBV5-1; j_gene: TRBJ2-7; CDR3nt: TGCGCCAGCAGCTCGGAGGTAGGGGGACCCTACGAGCAGTACTTC; CDR3aa: CASSSEVGGPYEQYF
abundance: .; d_gene: .; v_gene: TRBV7-9; j_gene: TRBJ1-6; CDR3nt: TGTGCCAGCAGCCCTACGGACAGTTCCTATAATTCACCCCTCCACTTT; CDR3aa: CASSPTDSSYNSPLHF
abundance: .; d_gene: .; v_gene: TRBV18; j_gene: TRBJ2-7; CDR3nt: TGTGCCAGCTCACCACCGGACAGGGAGGGGTACGAGCAGTACTTC; CDR3aa: CASSPPDREGYEQYF
abundance: .; d_gene: .; v_gene: TRBV5-6; j_gene: TRBJ1-2; CDR3nt: TGTGCCAGCAGCCTCGTCACGGGAGCGGGCAGGGGATTAGGCTACACCTTC; CDR3aa: CASSLVTGAGRGLGYTF
abundance: .; d_gene: .; v_gene: TRBV15; j_gene: TRBJ2-2; CDR3nt: TGTGCCACCAGCCGTAGGGGGCGGGGGGAGAACACCGGGGAGCTGTTTTTT; CDR3aa: CATSRRGRGENTGELFF
abundance: .; d_gene: .; v_gene: TRBV5-1; j_gene: TRBJ2-5; CDR3nt: TGCGCCAGCAGCTGGACAAGACAAGAGACCCAGTACTTC; CDR3aa: CASSWTRQETQYF
abundance: .; d_gene: .; v_gene: TRBV2; j_gene: TRBJ1-5; CDR3nt: TGTGCGGGCAGGGGTAGCGAAAATCAGCCCCAGCATTTT; CDR3aa: CAGRGSENQPQHF